This TCR beta chain was captured in a study of cytomegalovirus exposure and HLA in healthy donors. The PCR made use of 60 Vbeta and 13 Jbeta primers. The repertoire was sequenced with immunoSEQ multiplex PCR; TCRdb's copy has only in-frame clones and lacks some. In all, the sample yields some 72,000 clones. This CDR3 has 15 amino acids. Per germline, CDR1 MNHNY and CDR2 SVGAGI (reference sequence). The trim removed 5 bases at V and 7 bases at J, leaving 11 bases unmatched. Study conclusions and caveats: A later analysis revealed that TCR association rates differed between HLA loci, peaking at DRB1 and bottoming out at HLA-C. Being productive about 87% or about 30% of the time was typical of most TCR beta V segments in an earlier analysis. Most TCR sequences were uncommon, yet certain public TCRs appeared in many donors.

On this clone: The antigen is undetermined.

Sequencing input: PBMCs. This clonotype was sampled from a boy aged 5-17 years in good health and CMV-seronegative. The V gene is TRBV6-6, the J gene TRBJ1-2, with 9 bases matching TRBD1. The CDR3: CASSLRDRVSAGYTF. The CDR3 DNA follows: TGTGCCAGCAGTCTCCGGGACAGGGTTTCGGCTGGCTACACCTTC.